A selection of T cell receptor beta chains follows, all from one sample in a study of T cell repertoires in cytomegalovirus infection. TCRdb reprocessed the reads via MiXCR and lists one record per CDR3 protein. The sample has 95,000 to 120,000 distinct CDR3 sequences, roughly 30% seen once. These receptors' antigens are unknown. This specimen was CD8+ T cells from cultured PBMCs, taken from culture after CMV antigen stimulation. The receptors were sampled from a human donor in good health (CMV status not recorded). Some clones in this sample may be carry-over from other donors' samples. Both conserved end residues are part of each CDR3.

CDR3 length	V gene	J gene	CDR3 protein
17	TRBV5-4	TRBJ2-1	CASSPSRGRGEYNEQFF
13	TRBV10-2	TRBJ2-5	CASSELDQETQYF
14	TRBV4-3	TRBJ2-7	CASSQVTGDYEQYF
12	TRBV7-6	TRBJ2-3	CASSPRADTQYF
12	TRBV7-6	TRBJ2-3	CASSLAADTQYF
16	TRBV7-9	TRBJ2-2	CASSPRGTGNTGELFF
20	TRBV7-2	TRBJ2-1	CASSPGGPNEQFFGPGTRLF
15	TRBV4-1	TRBJ2-7	CASSGETFSSYEQYF
19	TRBV5-5	TRBJ1-2	CASSLVVLPVGGANRGYTF
11	TRBV7-8	TRBJ2-7	CASSEGYEQYF
16	TRBV11-2	TRBJ1-1	CASSLVLGHPNTEAFF
17	TRBV20-1	TRBJ1-2	CSARVAVQDRERVGYTF
16	TRBV6-5	TRBJ2-7	CASSYATGDSSYEQYF
18	TRBV4-1	TRBJ2-2	CASSQRGTGFANTGELFF
14	TRBV28	TRBJ1-1	CASTPGGGYTEAFF
15	TRBV7-6	TRBJ2-1	CASSRTGTGEDEQFF
17	TRBV7-9	TRBJ2-2	CASSGRLAGDYTGELFF
13	TRBV6-5	TRBJ1-5	CASSTGGSQPQHF
15	TRBV7-2	TRBJ1-5	CASSWDPSPSQPQHF
15	TRBV7-3	TRBJ2-5	CASSLMGQGTPSQYF
12	TRBV4-3	TRBJ2-7	CASSRGGLPQYF
14	TRBV7-8	TRBJ2-1	CASSLPSAKGEQFF
15	TRBV19	TRBJ2-3	CASRIWGASTDTQYF
17	TRBV20-1	TRBJ1-5	CSARSQGFGSSNQPQHF
12	TRBV6-5	TRBJ2-1	CASTGGYNEQFF
14	TRBV6-5	TRBJ2-5	CASSTLAGGETQYF
14	TRBV20-1	TRBJ2-7	CSASRTGSSYEQYF
16	TRBV7-2	TRBJ2-2	CASSPQRGIIPRELFF
15	TRBV4-1	TRBJ1-1	CASSQRRPSNTEAFF
14	TRBV7-3	TRBJ2-3	CASSLTGSADTQYF
14	TRBV4-1	TRBJ2-3	CASSQDRFADTQYF
14	TRBV12-3/TRBV12-4	TRBJ1-5	CASSLDWSNNPQHF
16	TRBV4-3	TRBJ1-1	CASSQERGPAYTEAFF
14	TRBV18	TRBJ1-3	CASSLDPPGNTIYF
13	TRBV14	TRBJ1-2	CASSQDLGGRYTF
14	TRBV28	TRBJ2-7	CASRFESGRYEQYF
13	TRBV9	TRBJ2-1	CASSVVGKEEQFF
13	TRBV5-6	TRBJ1-5	CASGTGGNQPQHF